This T cell receptor (beta chain) appears in the sequencing data of a study of blood T cells in healthy people across ages. With 6 bases clipped from V and 6 bases from J, the junction kept 9 bases outside the gene matches. The CDR3 covers 14 residues. The authors ran a second PCR of about 6 to 11 cycles using a sample-barcoded 5' primer and a J-beta primer mix. TCRdb redid the calling of the 5' RACE reads with MiXCR, one entry per CDR3 protein. The sample consists of hundreds of thousands of distinct CDR3 sequences, around 21% of them appearing once. This clonotype has just a few counts. The rearrangement links TRBV12-3 or TRBV12-4 to TRBJ2-7; 9 positions agree with TRBD1. Specimen: blood. The clonotype was recovered from a man in his 70s in good health. The CDR3 coding sequence is TGTGCCAGCAGCCCGGGACAGGGTCTAAGCGAGCAGTACTTC. Translated: CASSPGQGLSEQYF.